This T cell receptor (beta chain) was profiled in a study of T cell repertoires in cytomegalovirus infection. Study in general: The authors used CMV epitopes that were HLA-C-restricted (recently identified) and HLA-B-restricted (well studied). A matching HLA type, together with CMV infection, was signaled by public TCR beta signatures.

The germline CDR1 and CDR2 sequences are SGHTA and FQGTGA. The CDR3 runs to 16 residues. V lost 1 base to trimming and J lost 0 bases, with 7 bases between them. This clonotype showed up just a few times. As yet, its antigen is unknown. TCRdb recomputed calls from the reads with MiXCR, one row per CDR3 protein. The sample has 40,000 to 60,000 distinct CDR3 sequences; over 20% are singletons. Study results and caveats: CMV carriers with the relevant HLA were identified by cumulative public TCR beta family frequency. There were HLA-C-restricted CMV-specific TCR beta clonotypes dominating the ex vivo response.

This clonotype was obtained from a human donor in good health (CMV status not recorded). Some clones in this sample may be carry-over from other donors' samples. The specimen was CD8+ T cells from cultured PBMCs, collected from culture after CMV antigen stimulation. The J gene is TRBJ2-6, the V gene TRBV7-3; the D is unclear. The CDR3 DNA follows: TGTGCCAGCAGCTTAAGACGGAGCTCTGGGGCCAACGTCCTGACTTTC. Its translation: CASSLRRSSGANVLTF.